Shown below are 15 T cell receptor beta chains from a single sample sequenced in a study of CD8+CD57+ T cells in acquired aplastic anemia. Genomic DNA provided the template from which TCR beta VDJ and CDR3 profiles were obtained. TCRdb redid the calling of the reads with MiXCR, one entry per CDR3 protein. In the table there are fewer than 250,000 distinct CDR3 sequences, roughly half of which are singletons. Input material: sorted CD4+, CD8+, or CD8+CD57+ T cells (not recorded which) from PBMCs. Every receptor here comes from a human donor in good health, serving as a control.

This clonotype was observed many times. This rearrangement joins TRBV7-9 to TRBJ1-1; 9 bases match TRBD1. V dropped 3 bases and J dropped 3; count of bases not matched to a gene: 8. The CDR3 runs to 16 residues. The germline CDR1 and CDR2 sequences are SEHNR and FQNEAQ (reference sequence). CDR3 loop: CASSFTGGVSHTEAFF. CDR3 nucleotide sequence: TGTGCCAGCAGCTTTACAGGGGGCGTATCACACACTGAAGCTTTCTTT.

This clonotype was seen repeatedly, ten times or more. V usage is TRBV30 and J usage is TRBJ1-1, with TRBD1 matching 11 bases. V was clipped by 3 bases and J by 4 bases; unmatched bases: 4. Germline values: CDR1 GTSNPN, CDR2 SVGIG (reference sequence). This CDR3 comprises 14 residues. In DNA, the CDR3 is TGTGCCTGGAGGGGACAGGGGGTTGGCACTGAAGCTTTCTTT. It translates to CAWRGQGVGTEAFF.

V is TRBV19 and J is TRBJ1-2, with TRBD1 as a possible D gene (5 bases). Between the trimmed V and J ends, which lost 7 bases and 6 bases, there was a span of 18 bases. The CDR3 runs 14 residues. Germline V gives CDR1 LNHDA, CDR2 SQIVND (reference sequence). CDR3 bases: TGTGCCAGTAATCCCCTGGGGGACCGGGATGGCTACACCTTC. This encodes CASNPLGDRDGYTF.

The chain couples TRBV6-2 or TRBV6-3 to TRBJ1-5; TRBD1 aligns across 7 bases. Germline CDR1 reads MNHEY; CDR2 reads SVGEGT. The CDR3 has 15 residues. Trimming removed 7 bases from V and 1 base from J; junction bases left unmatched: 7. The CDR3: CASTPTGLSNQPQHF. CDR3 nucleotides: TGTGCCAGCACCCCGACAGGGTTGAGCAATCAGCCCCAGCATTTT.

CDR3 loop: CASSEFGLSSPLHF. CDR3 bases: TGTGCCAGCAGTGAATTTGGATTATCCTCACCCCTCCACTTT. The rearrangement links TRBV25-1 to TRBJ1-6, with D unresolved. Germline lookup yields CDR1 MGHDK and CDR2 SYGVNS. The CDR3 contains 14 residues. Trimming left V 1 base short and J 10 bases short, with 11 bases between.

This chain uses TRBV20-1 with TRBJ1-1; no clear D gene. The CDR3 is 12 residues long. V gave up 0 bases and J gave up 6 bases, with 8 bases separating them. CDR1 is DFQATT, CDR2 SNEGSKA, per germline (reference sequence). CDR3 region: CSAREGLSEAFF. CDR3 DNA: TGCAGTGCTAGAGAGGGTCTATCTGAAGCTTTCTTT.

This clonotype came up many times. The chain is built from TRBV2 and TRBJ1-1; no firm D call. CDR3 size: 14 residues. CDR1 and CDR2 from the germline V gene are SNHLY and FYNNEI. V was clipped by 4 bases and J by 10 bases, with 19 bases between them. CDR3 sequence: CASSAFLEAEGAFF. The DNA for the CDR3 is TGTGCCAGCAGTGCCTTTTTGGAGGCCGAGGGAGCTTTCTTT.

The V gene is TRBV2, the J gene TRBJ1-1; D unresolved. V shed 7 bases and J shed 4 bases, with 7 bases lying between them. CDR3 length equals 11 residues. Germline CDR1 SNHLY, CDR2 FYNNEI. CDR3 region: CASNYFTEAFF. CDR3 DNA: TGTGCCAGCAACTATTTCACTGAAGCTTTCTTT.

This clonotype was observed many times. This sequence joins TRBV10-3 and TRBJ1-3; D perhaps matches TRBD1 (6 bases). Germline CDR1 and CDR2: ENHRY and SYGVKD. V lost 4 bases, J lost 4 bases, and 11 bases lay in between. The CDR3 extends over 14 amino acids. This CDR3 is CAISGSGEGNTIYF. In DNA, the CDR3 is TGTGCCATCAGTGGCTCAGGGGAAGGAAACACCATATATTTT.

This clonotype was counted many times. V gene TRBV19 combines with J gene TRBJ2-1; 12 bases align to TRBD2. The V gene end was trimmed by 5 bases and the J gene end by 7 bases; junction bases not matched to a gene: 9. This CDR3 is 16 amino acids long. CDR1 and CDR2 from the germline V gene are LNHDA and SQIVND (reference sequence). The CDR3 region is CASSPPGLAGRNEQFF. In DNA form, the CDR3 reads TGTGCCAGTAGTCCGCCAGGACTAGCGGGGAGGAATGAGCAGTTCTTC.

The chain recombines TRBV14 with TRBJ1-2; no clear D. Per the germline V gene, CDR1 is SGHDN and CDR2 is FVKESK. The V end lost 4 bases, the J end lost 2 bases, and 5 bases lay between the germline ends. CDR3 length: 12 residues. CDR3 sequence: CASSRPNYGYTF. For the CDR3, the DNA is TGTGCCAGCAGCCGGCCCAACTATGGCTACACCTTC.

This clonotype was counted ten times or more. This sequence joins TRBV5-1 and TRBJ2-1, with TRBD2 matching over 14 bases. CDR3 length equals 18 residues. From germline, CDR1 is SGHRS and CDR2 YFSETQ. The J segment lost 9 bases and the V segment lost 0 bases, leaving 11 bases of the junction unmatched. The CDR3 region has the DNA TGCGCCAGCAGCTTGGATGCGGCCGGGACTAGCGGGGGTGGTGAGCAGTTCTTC. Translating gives CASSLDAAGTSGGGEQFF.

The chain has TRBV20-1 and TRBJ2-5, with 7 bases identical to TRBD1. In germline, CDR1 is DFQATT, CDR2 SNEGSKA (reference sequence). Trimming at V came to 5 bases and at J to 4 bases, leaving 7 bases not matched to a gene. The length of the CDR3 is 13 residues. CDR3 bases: TGCAGTGCTCGTAGGGGGCTCGGAGAGACCCAGTACTTC. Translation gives CSARRGLGETQYF.

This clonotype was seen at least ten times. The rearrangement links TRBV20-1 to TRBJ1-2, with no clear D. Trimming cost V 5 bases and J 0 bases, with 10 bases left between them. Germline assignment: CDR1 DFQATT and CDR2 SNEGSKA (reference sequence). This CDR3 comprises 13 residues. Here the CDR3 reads CSALDTSNYGYTF. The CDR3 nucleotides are TGCAGTGCTTTAGACACATCTAACTATGGCTACACCTTC.

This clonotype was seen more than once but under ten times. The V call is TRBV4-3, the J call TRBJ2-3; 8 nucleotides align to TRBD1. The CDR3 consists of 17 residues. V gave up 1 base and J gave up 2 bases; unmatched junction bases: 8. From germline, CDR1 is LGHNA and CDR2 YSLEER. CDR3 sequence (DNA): TGCGCCAGCAGCCAAGCCTGGACAGGGATGTTCACAGATACGCAGTATTTT. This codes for CASSQAWTGMFTDTQYF.